The 26 T cell receptor beta chains below were found in one sample sequenced in a study of blood T cell repertoires in COVID-19. Measured with immunoSEQ multiplex PCR; TCRdb has only the in-frame clones, and not every one. This table has around 380,000 clones, about 89% appearing once. Input material: PBMCs or T cells enriched from blood (not recorded which). Every receptor here comes from a young man who had recovered from COVID-19.

The chain links TRBV7-3 to TRBJ1-5, with D unresolved. The CDR3 has 12 residues. Trimming removed 4 bases at V and 6 bases at J, with 7 bases between. Per the germline V gene, CDR1 is SGHTA and CDR2 is FQGTGA. The CDR3 is CASSSHVQPQHF. As DNA, the CDR3 is TGTGCCAGCAGCTCACACGTTCAGCCCCAGCATTTT.

This chain connects TRBV27 to TRBJ2-6; 11 bases are a match to TRBD1. V shed 10 bases, J shed 0 bases, and the junction held 8 bases outside the gene matches. Per the germline V gene, CDR1 is MNHEY and CDR2 is SMNVEV (reference sequence). The CDR3 sequence is 17 residues long. CDR3 residues: CATISGTGGSGANVLTF. In DNA form, the CDR3 reads TGTGCCACTATCTCCGGGACAGGGGGCTCTGGGGCCAACGTCCTGACTTTC.

This clone has more than one count but fewer than ten. The chain employs TRBV12-3 or TRBV12-4 and TRBJ2-7; a weak D match, TRBD2 (6 bases). V shed 6 bases and J shed 3 bases, with 9 bases lying between them. The CDR3 covers 12 residues. The CDR3 spells CASRGTLYEQYF. In DNA, the CDR3 is TGTGCCAGCAGGGGGACTCTCTACGAGCAGTACTTC.

The chain carries TRBV4-3 and TRBJ1-1; 8 bases match TRBD1. The V gene's germline CDR1 is LGHNA and CDR2 YSLEER. This CDR3 has 15 amino acids. After removal of 0 bases from V and 5 bases from J, the junction contained 5 bases not matched to a gene. Written as DNA, the CDR3 is TGCGCCAGCAGCCAAGACCGCAGGGGGCATACTGAAGCTTTCTTT. Translation gives CASSQDRRGHTEAFF.

V and J are TRBV5-4 and TRBJ1-2, with D hard to call. CDR3 size: 13 residues. Trimming removed 3 bases at V and 4 bases at J, with 10 bases between. Germline V lookup: CDR1 SGHNT, CDR2 YYREEE (reference sequence). CDR3 region: CASSYTGFYGYTF. In DNA, the CDR3 is TGTGCCAGCAGCTACACCGGGTTCTATGGCTACACCTTC.

The chain carries TRBV5-4 and TRBJ1-4; D gene uncertain. The V end was cut by 5 bases, the J end by 8 bases, with 13 bases between. Germline V gives CDR1 SGHNT, CDR2 YYREEE (reference sequence). This CDR3 is 13 amino acids long. CDR3 sequence: CASSGGVGEKLFF. The CDR3, as DNA: TGTGCCAGCAGTGGCGGGGTCGGGGAAAAACTGTTTTTT.

The count of this clone is one. The chain uses TRBV27 and TRBJ2-1, with 10 nucleotides matching TRBD2. This CDR3 region has 17 residues. Germline CDR1 is MNHEY and CDR2 is SMNVEV (reference sequence). V was pared by 0 bases and J by 4 bases, with 6 bases of the junction left unmatched. The CDR3 DNA sequence: TGTGCCAGCAGTTTATCAGCGGGGGGGCTCGGGTACAATGAGCAGTTCTTC. This sequence encodes CASSLSAGGLGYNEQFF.

This sequence joins TRBV7-8 and TRBJ1-6, with 9 bases aligning to TRBD1. Germline V CDR1 and CDR2: SGHVS, FQNEAQ. The CDR3 spans 16 residues. With 3 bases clipped from V and 10 bases from J, the junction kept 10 bases outside the gene matches. CDR3 loop: CASSFGRDRVGSPLHF. Written as DNA, the CDR3 is TGTGCCAGCAGCTTTGGCCGGGACAGGGTGGGGTCACCCCTCCACTTT.

The rearrangement uses TRBV12-5 and TRBJ1-1; 11 bases fit TRBD1. CDR3 length: 15 residues. CDR1 and CDR2 from the germline V gene are LGHNT and FRNRAP. V was pared by 6 bases and J by 5 bases, with 8 bases of the junction left unmatched. The CDR3 sequence: CASGRGQGAVTEAFF. CDR3 nucleotides: TGTGCTAGTGGGCGCGGACAGGGGGCTGTTACTGAAGCTTTCTTT.

The genes are TRBV10-3 and TRBJ2-2, with TRBD2 matching 11 bases. CDR1 is ENHRY, CDR2 SYGVKD, per germline. The CDR3 covers 15 residues. Trimming at V came to 6 bases and at J to 4 bases, leaving 4 bases not matched to a gene. CDR3 sequence: CAIRPLAGVTGELFF. The CDR3 DNA reads TGTGCCATCAGGCCACTAGCGGGGGTCACCGGGGAGCTGTTTTTT.

The chain is built from TRBV10-2 and TRBJ2-5, with D perhaps matching TRBD1 (7 bases). Germline loops: CDR1 WSHSY, CDR2 SAAADI. This CDR3 is 12 amino acids long. Trimming took 5 bases from V and 10 from J, leaving 14 bases between them. The DNA for the CDR3 is TGCGCCAGCAGTACTACCAGGGGGGACCAGTACTTC. This sequence encodes CASSTTRGDQYF.

This sequence joins TRBV5-1 and TRBJ1-3; D remains ambiguous. V was trimmed by 4 bases and J by 1 base, leaving 9 bases between them. The germline V gene has CDR1 SGHRS and CDR2 YFSETQ. The CDR3 totals 14 residues. DNA of the CDR3: TGCGCCAGCAGCCCCACCGGGTCTGGAAACACCATATATTTT. As protein: CASSPTGSGNTIYF.

This clone was detected only a few times. The chain couples TRBV30 to TRBJ2-1; TRBD2 matches at 10 bases. This CDR3 is built from 14 residues. V dropped 2 bases and J dropped 15; count of bases not matched to a gene: 13. Germline V gene sequence: CDR1 GTSNPN, CDR2 SVGIG (reference sequence). The CDR3 is CAWSPRGSGGFGFF. CDR3 coding DNA: TGTGCCTGGAGTCCCCGGGGTAGCGGGGGGTTCGGGTTCTTC.

The rearrangement joins TRBV6-4 to TRBJ1-5; no definite D call. The CDR3 has 14 amino acids. Trimming shortened V by 5 bases and J by 7 bases, and 15 bases separated the two germline ends. Per germline, CDR1 MRHNA and CDR2 SNTAGT. The CDR3 DNA sequence: TGTGCCAGCAGTCAACGGTCCGGCGGCCAGCCCCAGCATTTT. This gives the protein CASSQRSGGQPQHF.

This clone was seen only a few times. The chain employs TRBV11-2 and TRBJ1-6; D ambiguous. V gave up 6 bases and J gave up 7 bases, with 7 bases separating them. This CDR3 contains 12 residues. From germline, CDR1 is SGHAT and CDR2 FQNNGV. CDR3 nucleotides: TGTGCCAGCAGTGGAGCAAATTCACCCCTCCACTTT. Protein sequence: CASSGANSPLHF.

The chain combines TRBV30 with TRBJ2-1; the match to TRBD1 covers 11 bases. The CDR3 totals 14 residues. Germline V gene data show CDR1 as GTSNPN and CDR2 as SVGIG (reference sequence). V lost 1 base, J lost 8 bases, and 4 bases stayed unmatched. CDR3 protein: CAWSGTGGIDEQFF. DNA of the CDR3: TGTGCCTGGAGTGGGACAGGGGGCATCGATGAGCAGTTCTTC.

The V and J genes are TRBV3-1 (or the pseudogene TRBV3-2) and TRBJ1-4, with a tentative D call TRBD1 (6 bases). The CDR3 is 17 residues long. V lost 2 bases and J 2 bases, leaving 15 bases between the germline ends. The germline V gene has CDR1 LGHDT and CDR2 YNNKEL (reference sequence). The CDR3 DNA sequence: TGTGCCAGCAGCCAAATGGGGGCAGGGCCGACTAATGAAAAACTGTTTTTT. Translation gives CASSQMGAGPTNEKLFF.

With regard to this clone: This specimen includes other DNA sequences encoding the same CDR3. The chain uses TRBV4-1 and TRBJ2-7, with 8 positions matching TRBD1. The CDR3 runs 13 residues. CDR1 and CDR2 from the germline V gene are MGHRA and YSYEKL. V lost 3 bases, J lost 3 bases, and 1 base stayed unmatched. The CDR3 coding sequence is TGCGCCAGCAGCCAGGGGACAGGCTACGAGCAGTACTTC. It is translated as CASSQGTGYEQYF.

As concerns this clone: Other DNA variants within this sample encode the same CDR3. J is TRBJ2-3 and V is TRBV19, with D perhaps TRBD2 (5 bases). The CDR3 contains 12 residues. Germline V lookup: CDR1 LNHDA, CDR2 SQIVND (reference sequence). Trimming removed 2 bases at V and 5 bases at J, with 5 bases between. The CDR3 sequence: CASSIRGDTQYF. The CDR3 DNA sequence: TGTGCCAGTAGTATACGGGGAGATACGCAGTATTTT.

The J gene is TRBJ2-5, the V gene TRBV5-4; no reliable D call. This CDR3 contains 12 residues. V was clipped by 0 bases and J by 5 bases, with 5 bases between them. Germline assignment: CDR1 SGHNT and CDR2 YYREEE (reference sequence). CDR3 DNA sequence: TGTGCCAGCAGCTTGGTCGGGGAGACCCAGTACTTC. This gives the protein CASSLVGETQYF.

The chain is built from TRBV10-3 and TRBJ1-2, with TRBD1 matching 7 bases. From germline, CDR1 is ENHRY and CDR2 SYGVKD. The CDR3 totals 13 residues. V was pared by 7 bases and J by 0 bases, with 2 bases of the junction left unmatched. CDR3 nucleotides: TGTGCCATCACCGGGACAGCTAACTATGGCTACACCTTC. Translating it yields CAITGTANYGYTF.

This sequence joins TRBV14 and TRBJ2-1; no firm D call. Germline CDR1 is SGHDN and CDR2 is FVKESK. Trimming stripped 1 base from V and 0 bases from J, with 7 bases between. This CDR3 contains 15 residues. The CDR3 loop is CASSQGRYSYNEQFF. The CDR3 DNA is TGTGCCAGCAGCCAAGGGCGGTACTCCTACAATGAGCAGTTCTTC.

The rearrangement joins TRBV7-9 to TRBJ2-1; D is unresolved. In germline, CDR1 is SEHNR, CDR2 FQNEAQ (reference sequence). Trimming left V 5 bases short and J 7 bases short, with 15 bases between. This CDR3 has 14 residues. The CDR3 DNA reads TGTGCCAGCAGCGATGGGCGAGTGGGTAATGAGCAGTTCTTC. Amino acid sequence: CASSDGRVGNEQFF. The full variable domain, its missing parts supplied by reference TRBV7-9 and TRBJ2-1, is DTGVSQNPRHKITKRGQNVTFRCDPISEHNRLYWYRQTLGQGPEFLTYFQNEAQLEKSRLLSDRFSAERPKGSFSTLEIQRTEQGDSAMYLCASSDGRVGNEQFFGPGTRLTVL.

The chain recombines TRBV30 with TRBJ1-2; D is possibly TRBD1 (6 bases). The CDR3 contains 14 residues. V lost 5 bases to trimming and J lost 4 bases, with 17 bases between them. CDR1 and CDR2 from the germline V gene are GTSNPN and SVGIG (reference sequence). CDR3 in DNA: TGTGCCTGGGCTAAACAGGGATCAGGCTATGGCTACACCTTC. Protein product: CAWAKQGSGYGYTF.

The chain employs TRBV10-3 and TRBJ2-1; 11 bases match TRBD2. V shed 6 bases and J 4 bases; nucleotides not matched to a gene: 5. The CDR3 is made up of 15 amino acids. From germline, CDR1 is ENHRY and CDR2 SYGVKD. CDR3 DNA sequence: TGTGCCATCAGGGGGACTAGCGGAGGTTACAATGAGCAGTTCTTC. This sequence encodes CAIRGTSGGYNEQFF.

The gene calls are TRBV11-2 and TRBJ1-3; unclear D gene. V lost 1 base and J 0 bases, leaving 10 bases between the germline ends. The CDR3 sequence is 16 residues long. In germline, CDR1 is SGHAT, CDR2 FQNNGV. DNA of the CDR3: TGTGCCAGCAGCTTAGTTGCAGGTCTCTCTGGAAACACCATATATTTT. Translation gives CASSLVAGLSGNTIYF.